This T cell receptor (beta chain) was captured by sequencing in a study of T cell repertoires in cytomegalovirus infection. Germline loops: CDR1 LNHDA, CDR2 SQIVND (reference sequence). The CDR3 totals 17 residues. Trimming stripped 5 bases from V and 0 bases from J, with 17 bases between. TCRdb reprocessed the reads via MiXCR and lists one record per CDR3 protein. The sample includes a few hundred thousand distinct CDR3 sequences, over 7.5% seen only once; the top ten take roughly 4.5%. Whole-study results and caveats: Ex vivo responses were dominated by HLA-C-restricted CMV-specific TCR beta clonotypes.

With regard to this clonotype: Its antigen is as yet unknown.

Material for sequencing was PBMCs. This receptor was identified in a human donor in good health (CMV status not recorded). Some clones in this sample may be carry-over from other donors' samples. The chain couples TRBV19 to TRBJ1-5; tentative D call: TRBD1 (6 bases). The CDR3 region has the DNA TGTGCCAGTAGTTTTTTACAGGGAGGCATTAGCAATCAGCCCCAGCATTTT. Protein sequence: CASSFLQGGISNQPQHF.